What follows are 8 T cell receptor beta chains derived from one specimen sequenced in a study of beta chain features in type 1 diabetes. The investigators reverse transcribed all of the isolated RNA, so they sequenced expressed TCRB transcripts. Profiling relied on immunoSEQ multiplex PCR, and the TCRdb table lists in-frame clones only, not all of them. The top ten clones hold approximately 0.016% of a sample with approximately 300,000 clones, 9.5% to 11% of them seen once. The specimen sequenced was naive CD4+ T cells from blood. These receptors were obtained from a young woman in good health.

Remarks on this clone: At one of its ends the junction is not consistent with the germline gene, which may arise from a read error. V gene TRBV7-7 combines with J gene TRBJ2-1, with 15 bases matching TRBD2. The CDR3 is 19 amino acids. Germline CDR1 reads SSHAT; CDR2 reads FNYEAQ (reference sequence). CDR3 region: CASSPGLAGGVGKKYEQFF. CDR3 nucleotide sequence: TGTGCTAGCAGCCCAGGACTAGCGGGAGGGGTTGGCAAAAAGTATGAGCAGTTCTTC. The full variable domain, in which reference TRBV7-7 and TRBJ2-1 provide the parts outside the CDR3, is GAGVSQSPRYKVTKRGQDVTLRCDPISSHATLYWYQQALGQGPEFLTYFNYEAQPDKSGLPSDRFSAERPEGSISTLTIQRTEQRDSAMYRCASSPGLAGGVGKKYEQFFGPGTRLTVL.

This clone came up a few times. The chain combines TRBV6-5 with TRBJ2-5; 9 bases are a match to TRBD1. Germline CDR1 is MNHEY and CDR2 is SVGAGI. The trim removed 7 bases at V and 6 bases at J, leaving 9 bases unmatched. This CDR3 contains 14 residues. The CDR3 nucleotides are TGTGCCAGCACCTCCGGGACAGGGTATAAGACCCAGTACTTC. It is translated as CASTSGTGYKTQYF.

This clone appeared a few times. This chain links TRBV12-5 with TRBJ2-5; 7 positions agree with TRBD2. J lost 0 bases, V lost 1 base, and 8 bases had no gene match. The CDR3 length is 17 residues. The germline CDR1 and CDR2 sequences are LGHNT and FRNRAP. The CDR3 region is CASGLGALATNQETQYF. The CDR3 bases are TGTGCTAGTGGTTTGGGTGCACTAGCGACTAACCAAGAGACCCAGTACTTC.

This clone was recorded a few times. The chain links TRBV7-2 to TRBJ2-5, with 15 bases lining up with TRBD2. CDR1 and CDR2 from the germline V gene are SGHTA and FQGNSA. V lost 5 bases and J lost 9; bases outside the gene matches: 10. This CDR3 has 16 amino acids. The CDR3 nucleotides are TGTGCCAGCAGCCCGGGACTAGCGGGAGGCCCTGGGGCCCAGTACTTC. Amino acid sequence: CASSPGLAGGPGAQYF.

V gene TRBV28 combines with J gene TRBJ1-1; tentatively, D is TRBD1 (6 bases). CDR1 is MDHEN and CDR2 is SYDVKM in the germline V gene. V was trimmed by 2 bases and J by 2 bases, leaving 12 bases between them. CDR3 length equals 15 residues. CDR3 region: CASSLDGTPNTEAFF. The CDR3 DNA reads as TGTGCCAGCAGTTTAGATGGGACACCTAACACTGAAGCTTTCTTT.

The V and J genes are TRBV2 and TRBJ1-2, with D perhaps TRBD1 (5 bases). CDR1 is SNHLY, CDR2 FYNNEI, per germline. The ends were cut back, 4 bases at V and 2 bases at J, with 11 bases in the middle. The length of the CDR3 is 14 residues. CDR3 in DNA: TGTGCCAGCAGTGTGGGACTGCAGAACTATGGCTACACCTTC. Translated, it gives CASSVGLQNYGYTF.

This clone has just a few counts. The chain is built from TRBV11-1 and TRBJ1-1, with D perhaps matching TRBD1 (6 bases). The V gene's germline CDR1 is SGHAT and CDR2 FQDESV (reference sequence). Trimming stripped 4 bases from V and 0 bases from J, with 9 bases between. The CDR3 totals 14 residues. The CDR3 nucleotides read TGTGCCAGCAGCTCGGGGACACTGAACACTGAAGCTTTCTTT. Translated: CASSSGTLNTEAFF.

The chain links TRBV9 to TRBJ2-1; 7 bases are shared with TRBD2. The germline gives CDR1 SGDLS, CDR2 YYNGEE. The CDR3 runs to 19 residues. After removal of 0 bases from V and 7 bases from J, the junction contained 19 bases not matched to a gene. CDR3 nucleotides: TGTGCCAGCAGCGTAGGAGGTCCTCGGCGGGAGAGAGGGTATAATGAGCAGTTCTTC. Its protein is CASSVGGPRRERGYNEQFF.